A selection of T cell receptor beta chains follows, all from one sample in a study of Ad26.COV2.S vaccination and SARS-CoV-2 variants. Sequenced by immunoSEQ multiplex PCR; TCRdb stores in-frame clones only, minus some. The table has roughly 400,000 clones, roughly 87% seen once. Sequenced here: peripheral blood, sampled in a trial of Ad26.COV2.S vaccine versus placebo. These receptor sequences come from a person aged 18-65 years who received the Ad26.COV2.S COVID-19 vaccine or a placebo. Each CDR3 is given with its conserved first and last residue.

V gene	J gene	CDR3 protein
TRBV5-1	TRBJ2-5	CASSLGTGGQTQYF
TRBV7-2	TRBJ2-1	CASSFGLAGNEQFF
TRBV27	TRBJ2-7	CASSLQGPYEQYF
TRBV18	TRBJ1-1	CASSRPLNTEAFF
TRBV5-1	TRBJ2-5	CASSFWARQSQETQYF
TRBV7-5	TRBJ2-5	CAYDAGGELAETQYF
TRBV19	TRBJ2-7	CASTIGTADPPGEQYF
TRBV5-1	TRBJ2-5	CASSLRDSQETQYF
TRBV6-6	TRBJ2-2	CASSYPGDTGELFF
TRBV7-2	TRBJ1-1	CASSLGGSTEAFF
TRBV5-1	TRBJ2-1	CASSLASVAEIRNEQFF
TRBV5-6	TRBJ2-7	CASSLAQGHEQYF
TRBV11-2	TRBJ2-7	CASSLGGPPYEQYF
TRBV14	TRBJ2-7	CASSQGESSYEQYF
TRBV24-1	TRBJ2-3	CATSEGGSTDTQYF
TRBV11-3	TRBJ2-1	CASSKVAGAINEQFF
TRBV28	TRBJ1-2	CASSLPGRVYGYTF
TRBV2	TRBJ1-4	CASRLEGYNEKLFF
TRBV7-2	TRBJ1-3	CASSLGGGSGNTIYF
TRBV6-6	TRBJ1-5	CASSLTSGTGFHSNQPQHF
TRBV20-1	TRBJ2-5	CSARSETQYF
TRBV30	TRBJ1-1	CAWSVLLGFEAFF
TRBV28	TRBJ2-1	CASSGQSNHNEQFF
TRBV11-3	TRBJ2-1	CASSLRSTVDEQFF
TRBV3-1/TRBV3-2	TRBJ1-4	CASSVRGGWEKLFF
TRBV28	TRBJ2-7	CASSWQGSYEQYF
TRBV5-1	TRBJ2-1	CASSLTGTSSNEQFF
TRBV4-3	TRBJ1-1	CASSRSGEAFF
TRBV27	TRBJ1-1	CASSPMVGWGFGMNTEAFF
TRBV25-1	TRBJ2-7	CASTPGQVEYEQYF
TRBV19	TRBJ2-7	CASGPGLSYEQYF
TRBV23-1	TRBJ1-4	CASSQSLRGGHREKLFF
TRBV28	TRBJ2-5	CASGQVLGGIEETQYF
TRBV7-2	TRBJ2-1	CASSPPGTGYNEQFF
TRBV3-1/TRBV3-2	TRBJ2-3	CASSQVRGRPTTGKTQYF
TRBV5-1	TRBJ1-3	CASSPDRPSGNTIYF
TRBV7-8	TRBJ2-1	CASSLGVKREGSYNEQFF
TRBV29-1	TRBJ1-1	CSVSTGNTEAFF
TRBV5-6	TRBJ2-1	CASSKRLAGVEEQFF
TRBV5-1	TRBJ2-1	CASSSVAAHHNEQFF
TRBV7-9	TRBJ2-7	CASSPQRSPHEDYEQYF
TRBV15	TRBJ2-7	CATSRDPGGNYEQYF
TRBV7-8	TRBJ2-1	CASSPFGGTYNEQFF
TRBV19	TRBJ2-4	CASGDRGTKNIQYF
TRBV5-1	TRBJ2-4	CASSPDRRVYPAKNIQYF